The text below deals with one TCR beta chain. Its target antigen remains unknown. No much larger clone exists at a distance of one base, and base qualities are not known. The immunoSEQ assay amplified TCRB CDR3 regions from approximately 2 micrograms of genomic DNA, or from all available DNA when less than that amount was available. Multiplex PCR used 60 forward primers for TCR V beta segments and 13 reverse primers for J beta segments. Synthetic control templates were spiked into each sample at limiting dilution to estimate reads per starting template. Sequencing produced 87 bp reads on the Illumina HiSeq System. The original pipeline was this. To remove PCR and sequencing errors, closely related sequences were merged with a nearest neighbor algorithm. TCR overlap was measured as the percentage of unique tumor TCR beta sequences that were also present in the peripheral blood of the same patient. Entries here come from immuneACCESS through TCRdb and include only in-frame sequences with V and J called. Some clones fail to appear in such tables; in the studies checked, an unresolved V gene covers under half of the shortfall, and the cause of the remainder is unknown. That table supplies the V and J calls and clone size; D and trimming were determined from the DNA. The sample records 75,000 to 100,000 clones, over 60% of which are singletons. Less than 7% of the sample is taken by the ten largest.

To be selected, patients needed enough residual fresh-frozen tumor tissue and more than two years of available survival data. Although molecular status otherwise differed among the glioblastoma patients, no patient had an isocitrate dehydrogenase mutation. PBMC were collected before vaccination, two weeks after the third vaccination, and at tumor progression if tumor progression occurred. The Qiagen DNeasy Blood extraction Kit was used to extract genomic DNA. The data are from a study of glioma-infiltrating T cells after dendritic cell vaccination (dated by TCRdb to about 2016). Regarding the study in general: A cohort of about 15 glioblastoma patients from Phase I and II dendritic cell vaccination trials was included, of whom 9 were newly diagnosed and 6 had recurrent disease. Between the early 2000s and the early 2010s, the patients were given dendritic cell vaccination pulsed with autologous tumor lysate. The vaccine consisted of monocyte-derived dendritic cells cultured approximately seven days with IL-4 and GM-CSF, then pulsed overnight with autologous tumor lysate. Patients received three intradermal dendritic cell vaccine injections at biweekly intervals in the arm below the axilla. In glioblastoma patients vaccinated with dendritic cells, deep sequencing of TCR beta CDR3 regions served to measure tumor-infiltrating lymphocyte content and to compare repertoires between tumor and blood. Survival after dendritic cell vaccination was correlated with TCR sequencing metrics, such as TIL content and the overlap between tumor and blood repertoires. Points the paper makes about the study in general: The response model built on TCR overlap across three groups was characterized as speculative, with prospective validation still needed. The cohort was small and heterogeneous, with few patients having full blood and tumor sets and even fewer initial-recurrent tumor pairs. TCR clonality showed no direct relationship with survival, which suggests that a diverse polyclonal response may be important. Longer time to progression and overall survival after dendritic cell vaccination were predicted by higher estimated pretreatment TIL content.

The sequencing here drew on blood, taken before dendritic cell vaccination. The sequence was obtained from a human donor with glioblastoma.

The CDR3 is CATSAGLAGGEQFF. The bases read TGTGCCACCAGTGCGGGACTAGCGGGAGGTGAGCAGTTCTTC. The chain was built from TRBV15 and TRBJ2-1; TRBD2 aligns with 15 central bases. Here V drops 6 bases and J drops 9 bases, and the junction holds 3 bases not matched to any gene. Per the germline V gene (reference sequence), LNHNV is the CDR1 and YYDKDF is the CDR2. The CDR3 measures 14 amino acids from cysteine to phenylalanine. The CDR3 DNA has 42 bases and is translated from base 1.